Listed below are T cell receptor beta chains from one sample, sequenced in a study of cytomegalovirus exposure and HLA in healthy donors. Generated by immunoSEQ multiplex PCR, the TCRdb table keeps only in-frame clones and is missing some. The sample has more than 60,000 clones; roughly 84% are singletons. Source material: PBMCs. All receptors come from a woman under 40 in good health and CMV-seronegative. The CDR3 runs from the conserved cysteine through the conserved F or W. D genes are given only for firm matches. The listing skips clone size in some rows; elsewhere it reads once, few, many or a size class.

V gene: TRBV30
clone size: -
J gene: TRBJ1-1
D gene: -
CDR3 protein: CAWTGGDTEAFF

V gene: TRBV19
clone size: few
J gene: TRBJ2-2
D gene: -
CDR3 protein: CASSMGDRDRLAGEITNTGELFF

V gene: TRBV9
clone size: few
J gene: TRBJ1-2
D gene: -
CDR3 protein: CASSVGGGYGYTF

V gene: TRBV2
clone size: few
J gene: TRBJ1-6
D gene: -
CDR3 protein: CASRETGNGYNSPLHF

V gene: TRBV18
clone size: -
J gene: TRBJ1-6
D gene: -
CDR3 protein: CASSPQVGSNNSPLHF

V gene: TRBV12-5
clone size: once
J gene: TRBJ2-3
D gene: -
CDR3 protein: CASGLPLTDTQYF

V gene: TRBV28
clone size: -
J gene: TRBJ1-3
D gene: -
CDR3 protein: CASSLPRAGNTIYF

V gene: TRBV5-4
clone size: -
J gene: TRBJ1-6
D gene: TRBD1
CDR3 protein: CASSDGPGQGPSPLHF

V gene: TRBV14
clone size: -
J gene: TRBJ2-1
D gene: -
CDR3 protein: CASSQDSSYNEQFF

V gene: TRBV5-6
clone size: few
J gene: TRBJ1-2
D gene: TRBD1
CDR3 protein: CASSFQGAEGYTF

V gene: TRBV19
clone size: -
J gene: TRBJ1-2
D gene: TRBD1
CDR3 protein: CASLGQAEPSYGYTF

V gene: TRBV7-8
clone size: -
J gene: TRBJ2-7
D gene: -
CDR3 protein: CASSPDEGMAYEQYF

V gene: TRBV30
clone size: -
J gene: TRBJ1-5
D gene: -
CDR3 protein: CAWSKDSGGNQPQHF

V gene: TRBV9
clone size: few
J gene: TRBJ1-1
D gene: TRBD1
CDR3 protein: CASSGDSPNTEAFF

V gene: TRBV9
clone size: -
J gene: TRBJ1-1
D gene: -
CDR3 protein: CASSATPDTEAFF

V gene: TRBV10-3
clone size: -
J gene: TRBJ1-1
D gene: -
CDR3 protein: CAIRRGDGSEAFF

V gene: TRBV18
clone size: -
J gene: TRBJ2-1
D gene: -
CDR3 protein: CASSPLRGTGYNEQFF

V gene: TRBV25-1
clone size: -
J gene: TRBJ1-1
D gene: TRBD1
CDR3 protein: CASKNNRGRVEAFF

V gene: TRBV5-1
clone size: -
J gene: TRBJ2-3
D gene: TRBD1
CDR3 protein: CASTGQGSTDTQYF

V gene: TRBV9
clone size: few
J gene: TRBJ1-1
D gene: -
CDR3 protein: CASSDPRAGFNTEAFF

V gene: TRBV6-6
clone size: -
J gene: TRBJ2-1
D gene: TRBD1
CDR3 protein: CASSVLQGAGEQFF

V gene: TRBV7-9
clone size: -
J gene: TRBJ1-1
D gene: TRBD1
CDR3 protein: CASSQTRGGHRGNTEAFF

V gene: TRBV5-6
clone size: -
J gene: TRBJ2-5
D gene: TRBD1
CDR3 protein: CASSGTGAIETQYF

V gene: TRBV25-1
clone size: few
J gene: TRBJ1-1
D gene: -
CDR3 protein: CASSDQTEAFF

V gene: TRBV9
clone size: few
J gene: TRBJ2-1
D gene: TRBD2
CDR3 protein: CASRPGTSGYNEQFF

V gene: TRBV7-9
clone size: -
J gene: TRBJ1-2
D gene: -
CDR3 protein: CASSFGQGDYGYTF

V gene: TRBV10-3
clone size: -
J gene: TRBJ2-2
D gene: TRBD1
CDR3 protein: CAISINRGESTSTGELFF

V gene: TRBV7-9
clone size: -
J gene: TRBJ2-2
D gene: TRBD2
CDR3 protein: CASGREGGGELFF

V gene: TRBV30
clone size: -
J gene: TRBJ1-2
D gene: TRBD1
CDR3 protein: CAWSSGGEGYTF

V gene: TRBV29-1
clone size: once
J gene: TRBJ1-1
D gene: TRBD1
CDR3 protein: CSVEQGAGTEAFF

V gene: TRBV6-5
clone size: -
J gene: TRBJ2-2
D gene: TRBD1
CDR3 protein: CASRPGQGKTGELFF

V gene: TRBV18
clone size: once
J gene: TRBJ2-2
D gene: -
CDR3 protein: CASSPVSVNTGELFF

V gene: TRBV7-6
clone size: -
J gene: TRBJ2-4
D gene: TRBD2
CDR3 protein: CAGEGGRASIKNIQYF

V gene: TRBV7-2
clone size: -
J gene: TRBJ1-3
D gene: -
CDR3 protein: CASSLGQGNGNTIYF

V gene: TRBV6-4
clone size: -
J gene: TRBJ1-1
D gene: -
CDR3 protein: CASSDSQGTEAFF

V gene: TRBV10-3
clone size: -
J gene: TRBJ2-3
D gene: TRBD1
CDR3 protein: CAMGQGATSTDTQYF

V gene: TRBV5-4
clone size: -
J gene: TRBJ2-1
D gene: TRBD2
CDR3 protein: CASSSAGAVNEQFF

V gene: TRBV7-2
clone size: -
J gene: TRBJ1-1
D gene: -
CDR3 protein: CASSRIEGTGNTEAFF

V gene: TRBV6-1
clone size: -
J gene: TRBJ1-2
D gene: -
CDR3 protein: CASSNNYYGYTF

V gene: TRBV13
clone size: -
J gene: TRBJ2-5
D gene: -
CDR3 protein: CASSLRGGKRYQETQYF

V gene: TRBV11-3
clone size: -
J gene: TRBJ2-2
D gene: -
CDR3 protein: CASSKRDKLNTGELFF

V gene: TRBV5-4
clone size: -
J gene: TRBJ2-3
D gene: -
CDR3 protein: CASQTGLSPTDTQYF

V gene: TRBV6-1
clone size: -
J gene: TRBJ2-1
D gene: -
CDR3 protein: CASSAPREAEQFF

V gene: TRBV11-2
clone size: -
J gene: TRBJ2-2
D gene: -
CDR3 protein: CASSLVPGQNTGELFF

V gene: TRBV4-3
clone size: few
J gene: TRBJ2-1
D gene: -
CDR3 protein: CASSQDVQGMGNEQFF

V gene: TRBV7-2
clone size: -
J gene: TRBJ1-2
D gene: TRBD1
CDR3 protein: CATQGARANYGYTF

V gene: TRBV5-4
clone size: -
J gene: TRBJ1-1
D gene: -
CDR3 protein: CASSLQGSTEAFF

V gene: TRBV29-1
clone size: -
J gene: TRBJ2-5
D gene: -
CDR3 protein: CSAEGQGQETQYF

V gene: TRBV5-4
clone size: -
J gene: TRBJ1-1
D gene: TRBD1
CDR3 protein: CASSLQGAQNTEAFF

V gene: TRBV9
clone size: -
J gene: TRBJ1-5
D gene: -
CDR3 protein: CASSPRTFRNQPQHF

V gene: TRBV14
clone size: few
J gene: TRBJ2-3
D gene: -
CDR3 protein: CASSPSTSFTPDTQYF